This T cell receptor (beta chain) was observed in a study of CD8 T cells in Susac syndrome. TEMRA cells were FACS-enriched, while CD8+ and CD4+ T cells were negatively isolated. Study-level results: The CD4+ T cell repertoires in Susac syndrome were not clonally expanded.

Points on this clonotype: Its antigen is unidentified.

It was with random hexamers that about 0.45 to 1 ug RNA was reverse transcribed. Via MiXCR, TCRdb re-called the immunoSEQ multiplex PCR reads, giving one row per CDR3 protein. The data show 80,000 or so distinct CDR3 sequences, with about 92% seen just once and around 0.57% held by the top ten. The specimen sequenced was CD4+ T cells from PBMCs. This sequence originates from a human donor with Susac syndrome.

DNA of the CDR3: TGTGCCAGTAGTATTGGGCTAGCCAAAAACATTCAGTACTTC. This gives the protein CASSIGLAKNIQYF. This chain links TRBV19 with TRBJ2-4; D is unclear. This CDR3 has 14 residues. The ends were cut back, 3 bases at V and 0 bases at J, with 6 bases in the middle. Germline CDR1 and CDR2: LNHDA and SQIVND (reference sequence).